This TCR beta chain came from a study of T cells in Graves' hyperthyroidism and ophthalmopathy. About the research overall: Peripheral blood was drawn at first diagnosis, prior to all treatment.

The ends were cut back, 6 bases at V and 8 bases at J, with 11 bases in the middle. The CDR3 spans 13 residues. Germline assignment: CDR1 MDHEN and CDR2 SYDVKM. Concerning this clonotype: Its matching antigen is unknown.

RNA transcripts were the template for amplifying TCR beta CDR3 regions. During a first-round RT-PCR of the TCR CDR3, the HTBI primer set was used. A single record per CDR3 protein comes from TCRdb applying MiXCR to the multiplex PCR reads. The profile covers 400,000 to 550,000 distinct CDR3 sequences, with roughly 25% appearing a single time and approximately 10% taken by the ten largest. Findings and limits, study-wide: By a 13 V-J model, ophthalmopathy was set apart from stable hyperthyroidism.

Ophthalmopathy patients showed a Clinical Activity Score of at least 3, NOSPECS grade of at least 4 and duration under 3 months. V usage is TRBV28 and J usage is TRBJ1-6, with D maybe TRBD1 (5 bases). The source of this sequence is a woman in her twenties or thirties with Graves' ophthalmopathy. Sequencing was carried out using blood. The CDR3, as DNA: TGTGCCAGCAGCCGGGACGGTGATTCACCCCTCCACTTT. Its translation is CASSRDGDSPLHF.